This T cell receptor (beta chain) was captured in a study of Graves' ophthalmopathy and Graves' hyperthyroidism. Findings of the study overall: A model of 13 signatures distinguished ophthalmopathy from stable hyperthyroidism at about 86% sensitivity and nearly 82% specificity. Most thyroid-expanded clonotypes exceeding 0.001 frequency were also found in blood.

Note on this clonotype: The target antigen is unknown.

Hyperthyroidism in these 18- to 65-year-old patients was newly diagnosed, lasting under 2 months. Clinicians diagnosed using symptoms, serum thyroxine, TRAb, thyroid ultrasound and orbital computed tomography. Germline CDR1 reads ENHRY; CDR2 reads SYGVKD. The V gene lost 10 bases and the J gene lost 6 bases, with 19 bases spanning the gap. CDR3 length: 15 residues. Researchers took RNA transcripts and amplified TCR beta CDR3 regions from them. Investigators did first-round RT-PCR with HTBI primers, then second-round multiplex PCR. TCRdb re-called the multiplex PCR reads with MiXCR, one entry per CDR3 protein. The table lists about 1.2 million distinct CDR3 sequences, roughly 35% of them singletons.

The TCR comes from an adult man with Graves' hyperthyroidism. Sequences were obtained from peripheral blood or thyroid tissue (not recorded which). This rearrangement joins TRBV10-3 to TRBJ1-6; no clear D. CDR3 bases: TGTGCCAGTGCTGCGGACGGAGATTGTAATTCACCCCTCCACTTT. The encoded protein is CASAADGDCNSPLHF.